This TCR beta chain came from a study of shared clonotypes between healthy human individuals. Authors' analysis steps: Sequence data from immunoSEQ were junction-only and lacked quality scores; consequently, filtering differed. Here immunoSEQ multiplex PCR was the method, and the copy in TCRdb shows in-frame clones only, minus some. V and J calls and clone size are as listed in that table; D and trimming were resolved from the DNA. There are some 510,000 clones in the sample; approximately 79% occur only once, and 13% lies in the top ten. Germline CDR1 and CDR2: SGHVS and FQNEAQ. CDR3 length: 13 amino acids. V lost 1 base and J lost 8, with 11 bases in between.

This receptor was identified in a woman in her forties in good health. Some clones in this sample may be carry-over from other donors' samples. The chain combines TRBV7-8 with TRBJ1-1; no clear D gene. Sequenced material: PBMCs. CDR3 protein: CASSLGEGREAFF. DNA of the CDR3: TGTGCCAGCAGCTTAGGCGAGGGAAGGGAAGCTTTCTTT.